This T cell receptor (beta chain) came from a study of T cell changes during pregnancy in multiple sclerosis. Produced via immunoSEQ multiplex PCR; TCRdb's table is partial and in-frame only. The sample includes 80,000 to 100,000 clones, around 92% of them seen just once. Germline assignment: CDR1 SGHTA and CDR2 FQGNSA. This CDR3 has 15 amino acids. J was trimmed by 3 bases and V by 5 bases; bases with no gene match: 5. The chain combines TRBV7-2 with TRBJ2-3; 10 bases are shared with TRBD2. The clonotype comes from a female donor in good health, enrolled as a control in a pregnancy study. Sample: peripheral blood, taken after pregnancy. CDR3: CASSPSGGRTDTQYF. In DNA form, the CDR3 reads TGTGCCAGCAGCCCTAGCGGGGGACGTACAGATACGCAGTATTTT.